A selection of T cell receptor beta chains follows, all from one sample in a study of T-cell reconstitution after alpha-beta-depleted transplantation in children. Using its own MiXCR run on the PCR reads, TCRdb lists one record per CDR3 protein. Here the sample spans some 550,000 distinct CDR3 sequences, approximately 22% being singletons. The source material was PBMCs, mostly from graft donor cells, sampled 360 days after TCRalphabeta/CD19-depleted stem cell transplant. Receptors originate from a boy under two years old who had a stem cell transplant for acute myeloid leukemia, so the T cells may come from the graft donor. Each CDR3 is given with its conserved first and last residue.

V: TRBV6-1
CDR3: CASGGTSTDTQYF

V: TRBV29-1
CDR3: CSVESGPYGYTF

V: TRBV7-9
CDR3: CASSRFGSTSTDTQYF

V: TRBV27
CDR3: CASTLQGSAEAFF

V: TRBV20-1
CDR3: CSAPGTRSSNEQFF

V: TRBV12-3/TRBV12-4
CDR3: CASSFPASALHF

V: TRBV11-2
CDR3: CASSFRVDEQYF

V: TRBV12-3/TRBV12-4
CDR3: CASSLVGLGNYGYTF

V: TRBV20-1
CDR3: CSARRAGRNNEQFF

V: TRBV12-5
CDR3: CASGPGLVRGEQFF

V: TRBV11-3
CDR3: CASSSHDRDYNEQFF

V: TRBV2
CDR3: CASSEVGGERDQYF

V: TRBV4-3
CDR3: CASSPYRGPPYNEQFF

V: TRBV20-1
CDR3: CSAETGTGDRAGAYNEQFF

V: TRBV27
CDR3: CASSFTQGYEQFF

V: TRBV6-5
CDR3: CASSFGTLPFANTGELFF

V: TRBV25-1
CDR3: CASSEPRQGGSTEAFF

V: TRBV6-1
CDR3: CASSEAGTADCEQYF

V: TRBV6-2/TRBV6-3
CDR3: CASRRALYYEQYF

V: TRBV27
CDR3: CASSPRGGPIYGYTF

V: TRBV28
CDR3: CASSWPGYQETQYF

V: TRBV3-1
CDR3: CASSPEGINSPLHF

V: TRBV4-1
CDR3: CASSQEKEVRLAYNEQFF

V: TRBV20-1
CDR3: CSAPIWGTDTQYF

V: TRBV11-2
CDR3: CASSLDYRRGPTPDTQYF

V: TRBV13
CDR3: CASSVAALYKESGGAYNEQFF

V: TRBV12-3/TRBV12-4
CDR3: CASSLPATGELFF

V: TRBV5-1
CDR3: CASSPRGDNNEQFF

V: TRBV6-5
CDR3: CASSLIPGQGNTEAFF

V: TRBV30
CDR3: CAWMGPTKYNEQFF

V: TRBV24-1
CDR3: CATGSSLHEQFF

V: TRBV11-2
CDR3: CASSLVPSASDTQYF

V: TRBV7-9
CDR3: CASSLSMTYEQYF

V: TRBV20-1
CDR3: CSARVGLGADTQYF

V: TRBV4-3
CDR3: CASSFRRVTEAFF

V: TRBV12-3/TRBV12-4
CDR3: CASVQGRTDTQYF

V: TRBV20-1
CDR3: CSAQPQGEGELFF

V: TRBV20-1
CDR3: CSAIKGGSYNEQFF

V: TRBV12-3/TRBV12-4
CDR3: CASSSFQDEQFF

V: TRBV10-3
CDR3: CAISPGRGLWEDTQYF

V: TRBV7-9
CDR3: CASSLATGYNEQFF

V: TRBV15
CDR3: CATSSVRGSGETQYF

V: TRBV4-3
CDR3: CASSQDPRDNEQFF

V: TRBV20-1
CDR3: CRANSPLHF

V: TRBV5-8
CDR3: CASCLRGRAMGDEQFF

V: TRBV20-1
CDR3: CSARYWDSSTGELFF

V: TRBV12-3/TRBV12-4
CDR3: CASSFVLAADYNEQFF

V: TRBV29-1
CDR3: CSVRTGFTDTQYF

V: TRBV5-1
CDR3: CASSIGGAGGNEQFF

V: TRBV28
CDR3: CASTGDSSYNEQFF

V: TRBV28
CDR3: CASRIGRLYGYTF

V: TRBV21-1
CDR3: CASSKCKAGCSGANVLTF